This T cell receptor (beta chain) was obtained from a study of beta chain features in type 1 diabetes. Study at large: Analysis included 107,917,701 sorted cells drawn from all samples.

As every portion of the isolated RNA was reverse transcribed, the sequencing read expressed TCRB transcripts. Assay used: immunoSEQ multiplex PCR; TCRdb lists only in-frame clones, some missing. The data hold approximately 730,000 clones, with 13% observed a single time. Findings of the study overall: Patients and controls would be equally affected if PCR favored shorter templates. Among all four CD4+ subsets, Type 1 diabetes patients had TCRB CDR3s that were moderately but significantly shorter.

This clone was counted only a few times. What it binds is unknown. Markers CD45RO/CCR7/CD25/CD127/CD95/CD27 served to sort CD4+ naive, central memory, regulatory and stem cell-like memory cells. V was clipped by 8 bases and J by 1 base, with 11 bases between them. Germline-derived CDR1 and CDR2 are ENHRY and SYGVKD. This CDR3 spans 13 amino acids. This rearrangement joins TRBV10-3 to TRBJ2-5; possible D gene TRBD1, 6 bases. Sequencing used naive CD4+ T cells from blood. The TCR originated in a man aged 18 to 30 with type 1 diabetes. Written as DNA, the CDR3 is TGTGCCATCCAGGGGCAGATCCAAGAGACCCAGTACTTC. This gives the protein CAIQGQIQETQYF.